Sequencing of this TCR beta chain was carried out in a study of T cell changes during pregnancy in multiple sclerosis. Sequencing used immunoSEQ multiplex PCR; TCRdb keeps in-frame clones, though not all of them. The top ten hold approximately 5% of the sample, which has approximately 38,000 clones, about 92% seen once. Deletions cut 5 bases from V and 7 bases from J, with 5 bases between. From germline, CDR1 is MNHNY and CDR2 SVGAGI (reference sequence). This CDR3 spans 10 amino acids. Specimen: CD8+ T cells from peripheral blood mononuclear cells, collected in the third trimester of pregnancy. The origin of this receptor is a female donor with multiple sclerosis, enrolled in a pregnancy study. This rearrangement joins TRBV6-6 to TRBJ1-2, with D hard to call. DNA for the CDR3: TGTGCCAGCAGTCAGCGTGGCTACACCTTC. Translation gives CASSQRGYTF.